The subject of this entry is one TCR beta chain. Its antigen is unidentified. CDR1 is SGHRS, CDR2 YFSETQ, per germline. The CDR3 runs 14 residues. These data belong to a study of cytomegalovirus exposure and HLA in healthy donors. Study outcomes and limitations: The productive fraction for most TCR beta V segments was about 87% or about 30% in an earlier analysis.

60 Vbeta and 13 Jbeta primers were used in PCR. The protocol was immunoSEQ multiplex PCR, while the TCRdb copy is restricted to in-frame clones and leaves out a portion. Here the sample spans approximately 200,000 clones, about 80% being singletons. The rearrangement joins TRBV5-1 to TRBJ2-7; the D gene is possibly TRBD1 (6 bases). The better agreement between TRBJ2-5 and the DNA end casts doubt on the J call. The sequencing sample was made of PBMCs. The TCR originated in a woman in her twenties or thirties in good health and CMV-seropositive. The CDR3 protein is CASSLRQAEETQYF. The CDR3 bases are TGCGCCAGCAGCTTGCGACAGGCCGAAGAGACCCAGTACTTC.